These 8 T cell receptor beta chains share one sample of origin, sequenced in a study of T and B cells in COVID-19 patients. Blood genomic DNA input for TRB amplification was roughly 220-500 ng. Multiplex PCR with BIOMED2 TRB-A/B primer pools amplified TRB rearrangements. TCRdb redid the calling of the multiplex PCR reads with MiXCR, one entry per CDR3 protein. The sample contains about 15,000 distinct CDR3 sequences, about a quarter of which appear only once. The material sequenced was blood. Every receptor here comes from a human donor who had recovered from COVID-19.

The genes are TRBV7-2 and TRBJ1-5, with 7 bases lining up with TRBD1. CDR1 and CDR2 from the germline V gene are SGHTA and FQGNSA. This CDR3 region has 15 residues. V was pared by 2 bases and J by 2 bases, with 3 bases of the junction left unmatched. The CDR3 DNA is TGTGCCAGCAGCTTATGGACAGGTGGCAATCAGCCCCAGCATTTT. Its protein is CASSLWTGGNQPQHF.

The V gene is TRBV12-3 or TRBV12-4, the J gene TRBJ2-1; 14 bases line up with TRBD2. The V and J ends lost 7 bases and 3 bases, in that order; junction bases with no gene match: 14. CDR3 length: 19 residues. Written as DNA, the CDR3 is TGTGCCAGCAATGTGGGCCAGACTAGCGGGAGGGCGGTCTACAATGAGCAGTTCTTC. Its protein product is CASNVGQTSGRAVYNEQFF.

V usage is TRBV6-5 and J usage is TRBJ2-2, with TRBD1 identical over 10 bases. The J call may be incorrect, as the DNA end agrees better with TRBJ1-6. This CDR3 contains 16 residues. Germline V gene data show CDR1 as MNHEY and CDR2 as SVGAGI. CDR3 region: CASSRNRQGAYSPLHF. In DNA form, the CDR3 reads TGTGCCAGCAGCCGCAATAGACAGGGGGCTTACTCACCCCTCCACTTT.

This clonotype was observed a handful of times. The chain links TRBV7-9 to TRBJ2-6; D is uncertain. The CDR3 runs 18 residues. Deletions cut 7 bases from V and 1 base from J, with 20 bases between. Germline V gene data show CDR1 as SEHNR and CDR2 as FQNEAQ (reference sequence). The CDR3 DNA follows: TGTGCCAGCATTGTCTTAGGGTTTGGTGGTTCTGGGGCCAACGTCCTGACTTTC. Translated: CASIVLGFGGSGANVLTF.

In this sample, this clonotype turned up a few times. The chain employs TRBV20-1 and TRBJ2-7; 8 nucleotides agree with TRBD1. The CDR3 is 11 residues long. The germline V gene has CDR1 DFQATT and CDR2 SNEGSKA (reference sequence). The CDR3: CSPDRGREQYF. The CDR3 bases are TGCAGCCCCGACAGGGGTCGCGAGCAGTACTTC.

By share, this clonotype counts as medium-sized. This chain joins TRBV19 and TRBJ1-5, with 7 bases that match TRBD1. The CDR3 has 15 residues. Germline assignment: CDR1 LNHDA and CDR2 SQIVND (reference sequence). With V trimmed by 6 bases and J by 0 bases, 5 bases remained unmatched. In nucleotides, the CDR3 is TGTGCCAGTAGGACCAGGGGGGCTAGCAATCAGCCCCAGCATTTT. It is translated as CASRTRGASNQPQHF.

The rearrangement links TRBV6-1 to TRBJ1-1; no clear D gene. The V and J ends lost 8 bases and 6 bases respectively, with 13 bases between them. The CDR3 length is 12 residues. Germline V gene data show CDR1 as MNHNS and CDR2 as SASEGT. CDR3 protein: CASSRAGAEAFF. For the CDR3, the DNA is TGTGCCAGCTCGCGAGCTGGGGCTGAAGCTTTCTTT.

As regards this clonotype: A much larger clone sits a single nucleotide away, making a read error possible. This chain links TRBV6-5 with TRBJ2-7, with TRBD2 identical over 9 bases. CDR3 size: 15 residues. The V segment lost 2 bases and the J segment 5 bases; nucleotides outside the gene matches: 7. Germline V gene data show CDR1 as MNHEY and CDR2 as SVGAGI. CDR3 region: CASSYLLAGSNEQYF. DNA for the CDR3: TGTGCCAGCAGTTACCTCCTAGCGGGATCGAACGAGCAGTACTTC.